A selection of T cell receptor beta chains follows, all from one sample in a study of shared clonotypes between healthy human individuals. Only in-frame clones appear in the TCRdb table, and some are missing; sequencing was by immunoSEQ multiplex PCR. There are approximately 2,200,000 clones in the sample; 85% to 95% occur only once, and more than 1.5% lies in the top ten. Sequencing was done on a sample of naive CD8+ T cells from PBMCs. The origin of the receptors is a man between 18 and 35 years old in good health. Some clones in this sample may be carry-over from other donors' samples. The CDR3 runs from the conserved cysteine through the conserved F or W. A D gene is named only where the DNA matches it firmly. The size of a clone is reported for some rows only, either as once, few or many, or as a class for expanded clones.

TGCGCCAGCGCATTGAATGAGCAGTTCTTC,CASALNEQFF,TRBJ2-1,.,.,TRBV10-2
TGTGCCAGCAGCTTAGGCGGGGGCCGGGACGAGCAGTACTTC,CASSLGGGRDEQYF,TRBJ2-7,once,.,TRBV7-3
TGTGCCAGCAGCGTAGCAAGGGACCGACAGTCAGATACGCAGTATTTT,CASSVARDRQSDTQYF,TRBJ2-3,.,.,TRBV9
TGTGCCAGCAGTGAAGCGGGCAGGGCAGATACGCAGTATTTT,CASSEAGRADTQYF,TRBJ2-3,.,.,TRBV2
TGTGCCAGCAGCTTGGGGATCAGGGCTGACCCTAACTATGGCTACACCTTC,CASSLGIRADPNYGYTF,TRBJ1-2,.,.,TRBV5-6
TGTGCCAGCAGCCCGGATGCGAACACTGAAGCTTTCTTT,CASSPDANTEAFF,TRBJ1-1,.,.,TRBV5-6
TGTGCCAGCAGCTTTGGGGACTTCTATGGCTACACCTTC,CASSFGDFYGYTF,TRBJ1-2,.,.,TRBV5-8
TGTGCCAGCTCACCACGGATGACGTCCTACAATGAGCAGTTCTTC,CASSPRMTSYNEQFF,TRBJ2-1,.,.,TRBV18
TGTGCCATCGGGACAGGGGGCCGTTATGAGCAGTACTTC,CAIGTGGRYEQYF,TRBJ2-7,.,TRBD1,TRBV28
TGTGCCAGCAGCCTTACACAGGGAGAGGGTCAGCCCCAGCATTTT,CASSLTQGEGQPQHF,TRBJ1-5,.,.,TRBV7-8
TGTGCCAGCAGTTTTACGCGGGCCCCCAGGGATACGCAGTATTTT,CASSFTRAPRDTQYF,TRBJ2-3,.,.,TRBV27
TGCAGCGTGGGGGTTTACAATGAGCAGTTCTTC,CSVGVYNEQFF,TRBJ2-1,.,.,TRBV29-1
TGTGCCAGCAGCTTACCATTCTCCTACGAGCAGTACTTC,CASSLPFSYEQYF,TRBJ2-7,.,.,TRBV7-9